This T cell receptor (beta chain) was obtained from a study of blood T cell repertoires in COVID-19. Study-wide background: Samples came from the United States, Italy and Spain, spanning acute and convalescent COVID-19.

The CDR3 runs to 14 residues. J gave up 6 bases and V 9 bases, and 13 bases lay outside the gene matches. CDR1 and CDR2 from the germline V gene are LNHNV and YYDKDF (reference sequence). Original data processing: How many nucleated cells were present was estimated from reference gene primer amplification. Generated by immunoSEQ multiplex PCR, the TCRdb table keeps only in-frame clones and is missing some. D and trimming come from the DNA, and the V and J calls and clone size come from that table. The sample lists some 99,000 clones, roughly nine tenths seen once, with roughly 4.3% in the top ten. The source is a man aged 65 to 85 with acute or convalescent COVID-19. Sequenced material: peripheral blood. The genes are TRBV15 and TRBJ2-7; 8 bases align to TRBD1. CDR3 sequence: CATGRRTGTVEQYF. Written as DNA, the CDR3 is TGTGCCACTGGACGTAGGACAGGGACAGTCGAGCAGTACTTC.